The entry below gives a single T cell receptor (beta chain) sequence along with its context. Patients at the Seattle site were enrolled during active infection and followed longitudinally. The CDR3 covers 13 residues. Per the germline V gene, CDR1 is KGHDR and CDR2 is SFDVKD. Trimming took 7 bases from V and 5 from J; bases not matched to a gene: 6. Original handling: The authors estimated nucleated cell counts from reference gene primer amplification. The assay was immunoSEQ multiplex PCR, and TCRdb's table has in-frame clones only and misses some. Clone size and V and J calls were adopted from that table, with D and trimming inferred from the DNA. The repertoire includes about 130,000 clones, 81% of them detected once, and approximately 18% sits in the top ten. The record originates from a study of blood T cell repertoires in COVID-19. Study-level information: PBMCs, B-cell-depleted T cells, or T cells provided the cDNA or gDNA that made up the material.

The chain uses TRBV24-1 and TRBJ2-7, with 8 bases matching TRBD2. The TCR sequence derives from a man aged 25 to 45 with COVID-19, enrolled during active disease. Sequences were obtained from peripheral blood. Here the CDR3 DNA reads TGTGCCACCAGCACGGGGGGGGCAAACGAGCAGTACTTC. Amino acids: CATSTGGANEQYF.